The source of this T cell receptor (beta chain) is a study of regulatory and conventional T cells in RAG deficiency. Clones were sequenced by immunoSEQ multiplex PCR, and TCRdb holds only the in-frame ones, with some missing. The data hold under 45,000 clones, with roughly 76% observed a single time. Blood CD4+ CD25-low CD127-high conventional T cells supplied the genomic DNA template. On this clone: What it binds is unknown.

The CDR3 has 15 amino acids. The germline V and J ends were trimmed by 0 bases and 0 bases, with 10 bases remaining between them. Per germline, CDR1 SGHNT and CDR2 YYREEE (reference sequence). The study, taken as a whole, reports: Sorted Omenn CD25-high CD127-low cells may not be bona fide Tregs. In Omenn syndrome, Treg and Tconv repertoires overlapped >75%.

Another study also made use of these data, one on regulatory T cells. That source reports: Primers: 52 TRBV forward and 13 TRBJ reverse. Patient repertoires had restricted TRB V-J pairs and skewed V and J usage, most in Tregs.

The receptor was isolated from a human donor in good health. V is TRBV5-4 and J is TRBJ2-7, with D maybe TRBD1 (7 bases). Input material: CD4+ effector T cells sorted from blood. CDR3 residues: CASSLGQGGSYEQYF. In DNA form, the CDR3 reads TGTGCCAGCAGCTTGGGGCAGGGGGGCTCCTACGAGCAGTACTTC. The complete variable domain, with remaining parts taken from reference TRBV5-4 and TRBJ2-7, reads ETGVTQSPTHLIKTRGQQVTLRCSSQSGHNTVSWYQQALGQGPQFIFQYYREEENGRGNFPPRFSGLQFPNYSSELNVNALELDDSALYLCASSLGQGGSYEQYFGPGTRLTVT.